These T cell receptor beta chains were read from a single sample in a study of blood T cell repertoires in COVID-19. TCRdb keeps only in-frame clones here, not all; method: immunoSEQ multiplex PCR. The sample carries around 150,000 clones, less than 85% recorded once. Specimen: peripheral blood. All receptors derive from a human donor with acute or convalescent COVID-19. The donor label of this sample is uncertain. The CDR3 runs from the conserved cysteine through the conserved F or W. The D gene is left open where the match is weak. Size is omitted from some rows. Given values are once, few, many or a class for expanded clones.

j_call v_call cdr3_length d_call clone_size cdr3_nt cdr3_aa
TRBJ1-6 TRBV18 14 TRBD1 NA TGTGCCAGCTCACCGGGGACAGGGGGCGGCCCCCTCCACTTT CASSPGTGGGPLHF
TRBJ1-1 TRBV7-9 15 NA NA TGTGCCAGCAGCTTATGGTCAGGGATTAACACTGAAGCTTTCTTT CASSLWSGINTEAFF
TRBJ1-5 TRBV18 15 NA NA TGTGCCAGCTCCTGGGGGCCGGGGAGCAATCAGCCCCAGCATTTT CASSWGPGSNQPQHF
TRBJ1-6 TRBV4-1 17 TRBD1 few TGCGCCAGCAGCCAAGACGGGGACAGGGCCTCAAGGTCACCCCTCCACTTT CASSQDGDRASRSPLHF
TRBJ1-6 TRBV18 18 TRBD1 NA TGTGCCAGCTCACCGGCGACGCAGGGGGCTGTCAATAATTCACCCCTCCACTTT CASSPATQGAVNNSPLHF
TRBJ1-2 TRBV19 14 NA once TGTGCCAGTAGTCCCTTGGGACAAGGTTATGGCTACACCTTC CASSPLGQGYGYTF
TRBJ2-7 TRBV11-3 13 NA once TGTGCCAGCAGCTTGTCAGTCACCTACGAGCAGTACTTC CASSLSVTYEQYF
TRBJ2-5 TRBV19 15 NA few TGTGCCAGTAGTATCCCTATCAGGGGAGTAGAGACCCAGTACTTC CASSIPIRGVETQYF
TRBJ2-6 TRBV6-5 15 TRBD2 NA TGTGCCAGCACCCCGGGGGGGGCCGGGGCCAACGTCCTGACTTTC CASTPGGAGANVLTF
TRBJ2-7 TRBV5-8 15 NA few TGTGCCAGCAGCTTGATCGGGACTTCGGCCTACGAGCAGTACTTC CASSLIGTSAYEQYF
TRBJ1-6 TRBV19 14 TRBD1 NA TGTGCCAGTAGTCCACCGGGACAGCTTAATTCAATCCACTTT CASSPPGQLNSIHF
TRBJ1-1 TRBV29-1 12 NA NA TGCAGCGCAAAAACAGGGTACACTGAAGCTTTCTTT CSAKTGYTEAFF
TRBJ1-2 TRBV5-4 14 NA NA TGTGCCAGCAGCTTGGCTGCGGGACCGGGTGGCTACACCTTC CASSLAAGPGGYTF
TRBJ1-6 TRBV6-5 14 TRBD1 once TGTGCCAGCTCCGGGACAGGGGAGAATTCACCCCTCCACTTT CASSGTGENSPLHF
TRBJ2-3 TRBV5-4 17 TRBD2 NA TGTGCCAGCAGCTTGAGGCGGGGGGGCCCGGGCACAGATACGCAGTATTTT CASSLRRGGPGTDTQYF
TRBJ1-1 TRBV6-5 12 NA NA TGTGCCAGCAGTTCAAGGGGGTCTGAAGCTTTCTTT CASSSRGSEAFF
TRBJ2-2 TRBV24-1 15 NA NA TGTGCCACCAGTGAAGGCAGGGTTGGCACCGGGGAGCTGTTTTTT CATSEGRVGTGELFF
TRBJ1-2 TRBV4-3 16 NA NA TGCGCCAGCAGCCAAGAAGTCGGCAGGAACATATGGGGCTACACCTTC CASSQEVGRNIWGYTF
TRBJ2-7 TRBV6-4 13 NA NA TGTGCCAGCAGCCAAGAGCTAACCTACGAGCAGTACTTC CASSQELTYEQYF
TRBJ2-7 TRBV3-1/TRBV3-2 14 TRBD2 NA TGTGCCAGCAGCCACGGGGGGAGCTCCTACGAGCAGTACTTC CASSHGGSSYEQYF
TRBJ1-5 TRBV25-1 14 NA NA TGTGCCAGCAGTGCTCCCGGTGGCAATCAGCCCCAGCATTTT CASSAPGGNQPQHF
TRBJ1-5 TRBV6-7 16 NA NA TGTGCCAGCAGTTACACTGAACCCACAGTCAATCAGCCCCAGCATTTT CASSYTEPTVNQPQHF
TRBJ1-6 TRBV2 15 NA few TGTGCCAGCAGTGAAGATGAAAGGAGGAATTCACCCCTCCACTTT CASSEDERRNSPLHF
TRBJ2-5 TRBV10-3 16 TRBD2 NA TGTGCCATCAGTCCCGGGACTAGCGGGGGCCAAGAGACCCAGTACTTC CAISPGTSGGQETQYF
TRBJ1-1 TRBV5-1 14 NA NA TGCGCCAGCAGCTTGGCCAGGGCGAACACTGAAGCTTTCTTT CASSLARANTEAFF
TRBJ2-1 TRBV21-1 13 NA NA TGTGCCAGCAGCAAGGACACCTACAATGAGCAGTTCTTC CASSKDTYNEQFF
TRBJ1-5 TRBV4-1 15 TRBD1 NA TGCGCCAGCAGCTCTGGACAGGGGGAAGGTCAGCCCCAGCATTTT CASSSGQGEGQPQHF
TRBJ1-1 TRBV2 12 NA NA TGTGCCAGCAGGGAGGGTCCTCCTGAAGCTTTCTTT CASREGPPEAFF
TRBJ1-5 TRBV27 15 NA NA TGTGCCAGCAGTTTGGCCGGGGGTTGGGATCAGCCCCAGCATTTT CASSLAGGWDQPQHF
TRBJ2-5 TRBV24-1 14 TRBD1 NA TGTGCCACCAGTGATCCGACAGGGCAAGGGACCCAGTACTTC CATSDPTGQGTQYF
TRBJ1-2 TRBV10-1 16 NA NA TGCGCCAGCAGTTTTAGGGCGGGCTCCGGGATCTATGGCTACACCTTC CASSFRAGSGIYGYTF
TRBJ1-1 TRBV27 13 NA few TGTGCCAGCAGTTTTTTATCCGGCACTGAAGCTTTCTTT CASSFLSGTEAFF
TRBJ1-6 TRBV18 14 TRBD1 NA TGTGCCAGCTCCGCGTCGGGACAGAATTCACCCCTCCACTTT CASSASGQNSPLHF
TRBJ1-2 TRBV19 14 NA NA TGTGCCAGTAGACTAATGCGGACAGACTATGGCTACACCTTC CASRLMRTDYGYTF
TRBJ1-2 TRBV28 19 NA few TGTGCCAGCAGTTTATGGGGCCTCGACAACAAACAGGGTGAACGGGGCTACACCTTC CASSLWGLDNKQGERGYTF
TRBJ2-1 TRBV19 14 TRBD2 NA TGTGCCAGTAGAGAGCGGGGGGCCTACAATGAGCAGTTCTTC CASRERGAYNEQFF
TRBJ1-4 TRBV5-1 12 NA NA TGCGCCAGCAGCTTTCTAGGTGAAAAACTGTTTTTT CASSFLGEKLFF
TRBJ1-2 TRBV5-5 15 TRBD1 NA TGTGCCAGCAGAGTTACAGGGGGCTCGGGCGCCGGCTACACCTTC CASRVTGGSGAGYTF
TRBJ1-5 TRBV20-1 13 NA NA TGCAGTGCTAGTAGTAACTCGGATCAGCCCCAGCATTTT CSASSNSDQPQHF
TRBJ1-4 TRBV10-3 15 TRBD1 NA TGTGCCTCGAGCAACGCCGGGACAGCCTATGAAAAACTGTTTTTT CASSNAGTAYEKLFF
TRBJ2-3 TRBV19 15 NA NA TGTGCCGTTAGGCGGGGCAGGGAGGTCACAGATACGCAGTATTTT CAVRRGREVTDTQYF
TRBJ1-1 TRBV7-3 15 TRBD1 NA TGTGCCAGCAGCCCGTTCGGACAGGGAAACACTGAAGCTTTCTTT CASSPFGQGNTEAFF
TRBJ1-5 TRBV11-3 13 NA NA TGTGCCAGCAGCTACAGGATCAATCAGCCCCAGCATTTT CASSYRINQPQHF
TRBJ1-1 TRBV18 14 NA NA TGTGCCAGCTCACAATCGTCGCTCGGTACTGAAGCTTTCTTT CASSQSSLGTEAFF
TRBJ1-5 TRBV20-1 13 NA NA TGCAGTGCTAGTCAGGGGATGGTTCAGCCCCAGCATTTT CSASQGMVQPQHF
TRBJ1-5 TRBV19 17 TRBD1 few TGTGCCAGTAGTATAGTTGGGAGGACAGGGAGCAATCAGCCCCAGCATTTT CASSIVGRTGSNQPQHF
TRBJ1-5 TRBV7-9 15 TRBD1 NA TGTGCCAGCAGCTCCGGGGACAGGGACAATCAGCCCCAGCATTTT CASSSGDRDNQPQHF
TRBJ1-1 TRBV11-3 13 NA NA TGTGCCAGCAGCCCAAGACAGAGGAGTGAAGCTTTCTTT CASSPRQRSEAFF
TRBJ1-2 TRBV18 13 TRBD1 NA TGTGCCAGCTCGTTTGACAGGGGCTATGGCTACACCTTC CASSFDRGYGYTF
TRBJ2-7 TRBV5-5 13 NA NA TGTGCCAGCAGCTTGGTTGAGGTAGGCGAGCAGTACTTC CASSLVEVGEQYF
TRBJ1-2 TRBV20-1 10 NA NA TGCAGTGCTAGAGACCGGGTCTACACCTTC CSARDRVYTF
TRBJ2-7 TRBV12-3/TRBV12-4 13 NA few TGTGCCAGCAGTTTCGGAGGGTTCTACGAGCAGTACTTC CASSFGGFYEQYF
TRBJ1-3 TRBV9 15 TRBD1 NA TGTGCCAGCAGCTTTGACAGGGGCGGTGGAGACACCATATATTTT CASSFDRGGGDTIYF
TRBJ1-1 TRBV28 13 NA NA TGTGCCAGCAGTTTACTAGTTGGGACTGAAGCTTTCTTT CASSLLVGTEAFF
TRBJ1-4 TRBV10-3 15 TRBD1 NA TGTGCCATCAGTGACCCCGGGACAGGGGGTGAAAAACTGTTTTTT CAISDPGTGGEKLFF
TRBJ1-2 TRBV6-5 13 NA NA TGTGCCAGCAGTTCACAGGGAAGGGCTGGCTACACCTTC CASSSQGRAGYTF
TRBJ1-1 TRBV11-2 19 NA NA TGTGCCAGCAGCTTAGATAGTCGTGGAGGAGCCCGCATGAACACTGAAGCTTTCTTT CASSLDSRGGARMNTEAFF